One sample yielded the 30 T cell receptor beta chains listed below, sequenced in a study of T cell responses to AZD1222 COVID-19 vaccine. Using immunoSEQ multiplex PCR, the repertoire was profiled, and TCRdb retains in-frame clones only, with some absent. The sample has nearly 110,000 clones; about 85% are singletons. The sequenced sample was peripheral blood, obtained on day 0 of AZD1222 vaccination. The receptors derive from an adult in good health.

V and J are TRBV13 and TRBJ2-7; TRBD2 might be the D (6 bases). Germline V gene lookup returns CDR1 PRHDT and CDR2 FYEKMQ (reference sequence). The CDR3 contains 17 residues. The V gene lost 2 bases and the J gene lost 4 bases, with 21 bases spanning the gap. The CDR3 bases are TGTGCCAGCAGCTTAAGGTCCAGCAGTCGGGAGAGTTACGAGCAGTACTTC. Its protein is CASSLRSSSRESYEQYF.

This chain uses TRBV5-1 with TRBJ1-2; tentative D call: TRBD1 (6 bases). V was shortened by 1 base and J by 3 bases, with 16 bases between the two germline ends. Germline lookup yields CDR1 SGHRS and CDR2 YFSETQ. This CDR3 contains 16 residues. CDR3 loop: CASSLRWDTSYYGYTF. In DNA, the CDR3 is TGCGCCAGCAGCTTGCGCTGGGACACATCATACTATGGCTACACCTTC.

CDR3: CASSQIQGLFSNQPQHF. The DNA for the CDR3 is TGTGCCAGCAGTCAGATACAGGGGCTATTTAGCAATCAGCCCCAGCATTTT. The gene calls are TRBV28 and TRBJ1-5; 7 nucleotides align to TRBD1. The length of the CDR3 is 17 residues. From germline, CDR1 is MDHEN and CDR2 SYDVKM. V shed 5 bases, J shed 0 bases, and the junction held 10 bases outside the gene matches.

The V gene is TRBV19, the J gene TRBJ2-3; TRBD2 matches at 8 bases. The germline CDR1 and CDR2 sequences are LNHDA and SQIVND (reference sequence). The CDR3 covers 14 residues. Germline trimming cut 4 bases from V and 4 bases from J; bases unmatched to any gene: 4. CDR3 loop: CASSTSGSADTQYF. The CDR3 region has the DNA TGTGCCAGTAGTACCAGCGGGAGCGCAGATACGCAGTATTTT.

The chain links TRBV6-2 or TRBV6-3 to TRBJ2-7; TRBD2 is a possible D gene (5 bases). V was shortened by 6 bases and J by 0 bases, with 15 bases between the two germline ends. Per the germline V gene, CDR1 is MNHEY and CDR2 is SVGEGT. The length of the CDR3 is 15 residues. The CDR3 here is CASSSLRGSSYEQYF. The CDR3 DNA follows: TGTGCCAGCAGCTCCCTCCGAGGGAGCTCCTACGAGCAGTACTTC.

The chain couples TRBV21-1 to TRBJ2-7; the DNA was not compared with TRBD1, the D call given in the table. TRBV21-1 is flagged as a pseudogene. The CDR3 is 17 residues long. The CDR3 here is CASSKVGRGWPTYEQYF. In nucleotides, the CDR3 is TGTGCCAGCAGCAAAGTGGGTAGGGGCTGGCCTACCTACGAGCAGTACTTC.

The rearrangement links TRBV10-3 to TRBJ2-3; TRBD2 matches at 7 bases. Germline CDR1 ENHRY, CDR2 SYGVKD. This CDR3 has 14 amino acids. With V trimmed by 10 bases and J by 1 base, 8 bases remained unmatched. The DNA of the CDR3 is TGTGCCACCCACCGGGCGGGGGGCACAGATACGCAGTATTTT. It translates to CATHRAGGTDTQYF.

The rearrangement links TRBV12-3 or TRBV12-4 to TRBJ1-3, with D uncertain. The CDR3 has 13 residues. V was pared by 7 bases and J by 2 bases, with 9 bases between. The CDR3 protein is CASIREPGNTIYF. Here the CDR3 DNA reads TGTGCCAGCATCCGGGAACCTGGAAACACCATATATTTT.

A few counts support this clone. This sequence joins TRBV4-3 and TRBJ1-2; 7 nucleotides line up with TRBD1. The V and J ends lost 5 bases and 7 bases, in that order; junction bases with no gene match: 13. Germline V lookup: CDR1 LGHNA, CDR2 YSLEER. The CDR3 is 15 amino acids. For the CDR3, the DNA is TGCGCCAGCAGCGGGCGTGAAAAGGGGGCCGGTGGCTACACCTTC. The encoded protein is CASSGREKGAGGYTF.

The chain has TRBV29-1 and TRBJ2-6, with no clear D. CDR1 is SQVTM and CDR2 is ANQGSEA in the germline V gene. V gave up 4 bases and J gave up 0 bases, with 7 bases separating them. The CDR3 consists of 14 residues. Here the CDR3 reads CSVAQNSGANVLTF. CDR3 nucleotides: TGCAGCGTTGCGCAGAACTCTGGGGCCAACGTCCTGACTTTC.

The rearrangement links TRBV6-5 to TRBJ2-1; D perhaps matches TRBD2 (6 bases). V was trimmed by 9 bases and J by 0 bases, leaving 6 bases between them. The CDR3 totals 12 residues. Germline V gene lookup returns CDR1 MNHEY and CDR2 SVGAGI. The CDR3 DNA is TGTGCCAGGGAGGGCTCCTACAATGAGCAGTTCTTC. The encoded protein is CAREGSYNEQFF.

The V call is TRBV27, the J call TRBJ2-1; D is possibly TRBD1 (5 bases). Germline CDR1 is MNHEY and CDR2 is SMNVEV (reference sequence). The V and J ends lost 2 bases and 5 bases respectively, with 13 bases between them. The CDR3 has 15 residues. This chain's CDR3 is CASSLGRERDNEQFF. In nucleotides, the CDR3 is TGTGCCAGCAGTTTAGGCAGGGAACGTGACAATGAGCAGTTCTTC.

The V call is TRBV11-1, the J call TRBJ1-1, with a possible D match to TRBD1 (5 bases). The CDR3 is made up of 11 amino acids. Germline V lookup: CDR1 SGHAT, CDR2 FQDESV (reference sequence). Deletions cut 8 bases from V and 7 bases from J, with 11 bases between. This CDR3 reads CASGAYGEAFF. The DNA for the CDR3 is TGTGCCAGCGGGGCTTACGGTGAAGCTTTCTTT.

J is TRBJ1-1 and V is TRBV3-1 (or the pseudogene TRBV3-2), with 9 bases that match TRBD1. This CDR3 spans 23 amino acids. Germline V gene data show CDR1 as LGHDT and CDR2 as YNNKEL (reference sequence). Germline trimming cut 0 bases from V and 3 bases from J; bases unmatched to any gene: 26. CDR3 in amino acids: CASSQERQGGDRVFDRGDTEAFF. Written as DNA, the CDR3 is TGTGCCAGCAGCCAAGAAAGGCAAGGGGGGGACAGGGTATTTGACCGAGGTGACACTGAAGCTTTCTTT.

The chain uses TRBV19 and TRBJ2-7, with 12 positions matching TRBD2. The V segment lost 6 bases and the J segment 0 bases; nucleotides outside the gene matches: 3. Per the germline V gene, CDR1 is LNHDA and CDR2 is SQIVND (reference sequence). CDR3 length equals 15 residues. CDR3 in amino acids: CASRRTSGDSYEQYF. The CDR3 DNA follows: TGTGCCAGTAGGAGGACTAGCGGGGACTCCTACGAGCAGTACTTC. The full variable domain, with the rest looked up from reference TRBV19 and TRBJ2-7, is DGGITQSPKYLFRKEGQNVTLSCEQNLNHDAMYWYRQDPGQGLRLIYYSQIVNDFQKGDIAEGYSVSREKKESFPLTVTSAQKNPTAFYLCASRRTSGDSYEQYFGPGTRLTVT.

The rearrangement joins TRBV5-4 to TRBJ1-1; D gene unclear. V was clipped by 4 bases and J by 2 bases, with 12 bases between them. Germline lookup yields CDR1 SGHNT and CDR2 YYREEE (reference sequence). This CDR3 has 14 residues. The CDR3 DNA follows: TGTGCCAGCAGCCAAAGTAAAGAAAACACTGAAGCTTTCTTT. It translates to CASSQSKENTEAFF.

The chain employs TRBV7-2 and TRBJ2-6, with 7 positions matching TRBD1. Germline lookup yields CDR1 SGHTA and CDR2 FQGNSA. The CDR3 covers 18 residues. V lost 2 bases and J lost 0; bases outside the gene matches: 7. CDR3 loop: CASSLNGQALSGANVLTF. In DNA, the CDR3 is TGTGCCAGCAGCTTAAATGGACAGGCCCTCTCTGGGGCCAACGTCCTGACTTTC.

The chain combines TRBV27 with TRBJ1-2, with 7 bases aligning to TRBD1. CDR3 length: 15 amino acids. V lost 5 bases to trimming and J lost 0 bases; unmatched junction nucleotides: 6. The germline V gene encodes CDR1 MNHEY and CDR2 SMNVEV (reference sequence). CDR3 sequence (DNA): TGTGCCAGCAGTCTTTCGACAGGGTCTAACTATGGCTACACCTTC. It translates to CASSLSTGSNYGYTF.

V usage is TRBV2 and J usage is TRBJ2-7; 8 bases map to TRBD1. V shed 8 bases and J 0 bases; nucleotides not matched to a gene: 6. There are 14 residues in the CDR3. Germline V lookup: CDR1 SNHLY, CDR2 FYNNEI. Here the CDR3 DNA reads TGTGCCAGCCAGGACAGGGCCTCCTCCTACGAGCAGTACTTC. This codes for CASQDRASSYEQYF.

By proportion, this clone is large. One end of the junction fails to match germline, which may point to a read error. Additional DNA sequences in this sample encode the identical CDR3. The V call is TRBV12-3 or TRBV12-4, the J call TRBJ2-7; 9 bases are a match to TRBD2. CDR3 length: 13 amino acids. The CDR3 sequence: CASSLAGSYEQYF. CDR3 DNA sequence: TGTGCCAGCAGTCTAGCGGGGTCCTACGAGCAGTACTTC.

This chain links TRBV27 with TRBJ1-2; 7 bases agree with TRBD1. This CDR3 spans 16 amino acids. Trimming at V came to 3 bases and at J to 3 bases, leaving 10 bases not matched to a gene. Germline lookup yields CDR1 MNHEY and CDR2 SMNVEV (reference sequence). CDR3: CASSFRGEGAHYGYTF. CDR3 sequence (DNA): TGTGCCAGCAGTTTCAGGGGGGAGGGCGCTCACTATGGCTACACCTTC.

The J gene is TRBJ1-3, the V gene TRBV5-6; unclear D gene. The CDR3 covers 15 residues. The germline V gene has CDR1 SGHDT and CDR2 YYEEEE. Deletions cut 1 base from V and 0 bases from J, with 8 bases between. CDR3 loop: CASSLPASSGNTIYF. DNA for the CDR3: TGTGCCAGCAGCTTGCCGGCTAGCTCTGGAAACACCATATATTTT.

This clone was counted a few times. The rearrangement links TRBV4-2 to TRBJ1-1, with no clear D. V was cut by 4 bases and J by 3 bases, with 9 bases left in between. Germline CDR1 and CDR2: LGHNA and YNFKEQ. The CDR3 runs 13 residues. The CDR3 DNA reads TGTGCCAGCAGCCCGTCCTCGGACACTGAAGCTTTCTTT. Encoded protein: CASSPSSDTEAFF.

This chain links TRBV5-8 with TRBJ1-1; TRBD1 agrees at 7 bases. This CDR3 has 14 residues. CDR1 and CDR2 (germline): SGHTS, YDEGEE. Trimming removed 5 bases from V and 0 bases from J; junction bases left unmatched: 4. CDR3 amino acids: CASRTTGMNTEAFF. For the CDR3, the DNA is TGTGCCAGCAGGACGACAGGGATGAACACTGAAGCTTTCTTT.

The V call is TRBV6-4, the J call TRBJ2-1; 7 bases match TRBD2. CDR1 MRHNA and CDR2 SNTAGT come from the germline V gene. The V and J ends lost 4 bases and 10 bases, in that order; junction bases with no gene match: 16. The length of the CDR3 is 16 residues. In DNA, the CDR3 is TGTGCCAGCAGTGTAACGGCGACTAGCACTTCACACGAGCAGTTCTTC. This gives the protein CASSVTATSTSHEQFF.

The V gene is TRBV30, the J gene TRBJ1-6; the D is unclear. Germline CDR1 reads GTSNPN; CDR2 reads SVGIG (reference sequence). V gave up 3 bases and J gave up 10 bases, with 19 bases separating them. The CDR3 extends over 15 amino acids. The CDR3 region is CAWRFMGRLDSPLHF. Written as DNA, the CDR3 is TGTGCCTGGAGGTTTATGGGGAGGTTAGACTCACCCCTCCACTTT.

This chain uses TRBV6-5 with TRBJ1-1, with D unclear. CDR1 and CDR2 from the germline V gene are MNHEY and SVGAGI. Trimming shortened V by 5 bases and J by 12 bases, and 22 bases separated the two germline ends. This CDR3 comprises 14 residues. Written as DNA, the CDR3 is TGTGCCAGCAGTCCTACTAGAGGCCCCCAAAGGACTTTCTTT. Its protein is CASSPTRGPQRTFF.

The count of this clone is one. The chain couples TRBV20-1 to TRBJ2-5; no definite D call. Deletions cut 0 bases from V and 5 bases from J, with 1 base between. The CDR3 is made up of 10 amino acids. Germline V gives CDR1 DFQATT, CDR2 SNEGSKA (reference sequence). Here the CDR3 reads CSARDETQYF. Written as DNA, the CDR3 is TGCAGTGCTAGAGATGAGACCCAGTACTTC.

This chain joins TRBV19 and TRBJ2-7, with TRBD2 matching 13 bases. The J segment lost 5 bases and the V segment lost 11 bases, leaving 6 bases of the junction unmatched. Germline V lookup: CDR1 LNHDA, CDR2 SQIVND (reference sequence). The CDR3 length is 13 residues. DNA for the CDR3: TGTGCCCGGACTAGCGGGAGATCTAACGAGCAGTACTTC. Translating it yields CARTSGRSNEQYF.

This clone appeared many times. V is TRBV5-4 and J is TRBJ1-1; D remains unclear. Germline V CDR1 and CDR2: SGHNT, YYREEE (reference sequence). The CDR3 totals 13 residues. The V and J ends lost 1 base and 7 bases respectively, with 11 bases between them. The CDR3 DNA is TGTGCCAGCAGCTTGATTGGTGGCGTTGAAGCTTTCTTT. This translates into CASSLIGGVEAFF.